This T cell receptor beta chain comes out of a study of identical twins. TCRdb used MiXCR to reprocess the 5' RACE reads, holding one entry per CDR3 protein. The sample has approximately 670,000 distinct CDR3 sequences; 5.5% to 7.5% are singletons. This clonotype was seen repeatedly, ten times or more. V dropped 7 bases and J dropped 0 bases, with 13 bases sitting between them. In germline, CDR1 is MDHEN, CDR2 SYDVKM. The CDR3 loop spans 15 amino acids. The sequencing input was naive T cells sorted from blood. The origin of this receptor is a man between 18 and 35 years old in good health. The V call is TRBV28, the J call TRBJ1-5; D gene unclear. The CDR3 sequence: CASKPAGTSNQPQHF. The CDR3 DNA follows: TGTGCCAGCAAGCCAGCCGGAACTAGCAATCAGCCCCAGCATTTT.